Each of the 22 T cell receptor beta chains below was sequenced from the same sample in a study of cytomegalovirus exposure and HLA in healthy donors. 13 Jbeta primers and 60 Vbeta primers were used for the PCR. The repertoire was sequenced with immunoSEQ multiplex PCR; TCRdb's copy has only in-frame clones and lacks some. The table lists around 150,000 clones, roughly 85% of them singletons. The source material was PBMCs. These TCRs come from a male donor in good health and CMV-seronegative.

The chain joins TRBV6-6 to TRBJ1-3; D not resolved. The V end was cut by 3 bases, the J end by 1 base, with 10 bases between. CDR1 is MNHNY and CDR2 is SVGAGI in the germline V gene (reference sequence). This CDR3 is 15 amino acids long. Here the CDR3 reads CASSYFGRSGNTIYF. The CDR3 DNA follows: TGTGCCAGCAGTTATTTCGGCAGGTCTGGAAACACCATATATTTT.

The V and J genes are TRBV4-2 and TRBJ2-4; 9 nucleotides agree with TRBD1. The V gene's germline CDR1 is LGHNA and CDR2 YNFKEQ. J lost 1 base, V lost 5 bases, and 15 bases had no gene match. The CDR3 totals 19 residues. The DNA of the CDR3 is TGTGCCAGCAGCAAAGCCGGGACAGGGTCCCCCAGCGCCAAAAACATTCAGTACTTC. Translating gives CASSKAGTGSPSAKNIQYF.

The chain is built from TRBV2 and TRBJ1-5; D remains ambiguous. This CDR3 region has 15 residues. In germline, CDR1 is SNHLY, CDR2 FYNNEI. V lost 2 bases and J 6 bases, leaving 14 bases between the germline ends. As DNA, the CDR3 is TGTGCCAGCAGTGAAACGGCAAGGCGGGTTCAGCCCCAGCATTTT. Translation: CASSETARRVQPQHF.

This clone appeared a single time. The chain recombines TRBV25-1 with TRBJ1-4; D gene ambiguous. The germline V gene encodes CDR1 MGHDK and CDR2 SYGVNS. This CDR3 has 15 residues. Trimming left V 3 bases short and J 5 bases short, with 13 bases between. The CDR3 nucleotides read TGTGCCAGCAGTGATTGGAGGTGGGGAAATGAAAAACTGTTTTTT. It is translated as CASSDWRWGNEKLFF.

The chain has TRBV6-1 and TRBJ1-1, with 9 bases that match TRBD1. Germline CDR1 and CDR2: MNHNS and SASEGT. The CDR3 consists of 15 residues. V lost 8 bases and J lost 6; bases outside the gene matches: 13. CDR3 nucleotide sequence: TGTGCCAGCCCAGGAATACAGGGGGCTGGGGCTGAAGCTTTCTTT. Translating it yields CASPGIQGAGAEAFF.

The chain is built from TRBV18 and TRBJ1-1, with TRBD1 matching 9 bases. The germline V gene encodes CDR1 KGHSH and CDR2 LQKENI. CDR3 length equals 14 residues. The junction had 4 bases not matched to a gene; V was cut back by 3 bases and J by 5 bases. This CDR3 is CASSPGQGRTEAFF. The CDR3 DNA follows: TGTGCCAGCTCACCGGGACAGGGTAGGACTGAAGCTTTCTTT.

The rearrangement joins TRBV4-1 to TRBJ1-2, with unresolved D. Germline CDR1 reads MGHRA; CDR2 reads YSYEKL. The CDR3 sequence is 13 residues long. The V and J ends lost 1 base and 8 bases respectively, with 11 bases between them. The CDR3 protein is CASSQVNVEGYTF. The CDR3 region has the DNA TGCGCCAGCAGCCAAGTTAACGTAGAAGGCTACACCTTC.

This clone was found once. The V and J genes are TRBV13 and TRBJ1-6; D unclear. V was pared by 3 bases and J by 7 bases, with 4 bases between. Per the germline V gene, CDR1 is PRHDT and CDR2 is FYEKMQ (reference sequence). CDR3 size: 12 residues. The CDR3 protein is CASSFLNSPLHF. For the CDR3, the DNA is TGTGCCAGCAGCTTCCTAAATTCACCCCTCCACTTT. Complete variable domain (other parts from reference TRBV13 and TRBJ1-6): AAGVIQSPRHLIKEKRETATLKCYPIPRHDTVYWYQQGPGQDPQFLISFYEKMQSDKGSIPDRFSAQQFSDYHSELNMSSLELGDSALYFCASSFLNSPLHFGNGTRLTVT.

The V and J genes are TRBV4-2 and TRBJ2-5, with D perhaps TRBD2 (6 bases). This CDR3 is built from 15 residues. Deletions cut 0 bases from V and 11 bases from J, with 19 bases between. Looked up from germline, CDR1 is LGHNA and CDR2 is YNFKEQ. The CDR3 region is CASSQDPGGAFRQYF. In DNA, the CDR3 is TGTGCCAGCAGCCAAGATCCCGGGGGAGCCTTCAGGCAGTACTTC.

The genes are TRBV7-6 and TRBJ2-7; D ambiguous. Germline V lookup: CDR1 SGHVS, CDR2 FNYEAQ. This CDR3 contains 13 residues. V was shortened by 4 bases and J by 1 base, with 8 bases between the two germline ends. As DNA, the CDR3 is TGTGCCAGCAGCTCTATACCATCCTACGAGCAGTACTTC. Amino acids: CASSSIPSYEQYF.

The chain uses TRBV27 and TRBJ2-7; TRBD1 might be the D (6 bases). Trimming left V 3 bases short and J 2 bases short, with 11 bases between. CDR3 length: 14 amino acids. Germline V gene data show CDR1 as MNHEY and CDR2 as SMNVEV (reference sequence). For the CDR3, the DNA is TGTGCCAGCAGTTTCTCGGGACAAACCTACGAGCAGTACTTC. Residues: CASSFSGQTYEQYF.

The CDR3 reads CSVEGGEGEAFF. The DNA of the CDR3 is TGCAGCGTTGAAGGAGGGGAGGGTGAAGCTTTCTTT. The rearrangement links TRBV29-1 to TRBJ1-1, with D possibly matching TRBD1 (5 bases). The germline V gene encodes CDR1 SQVTM and CDR2 ANQGSEA. The V gene lost 1 base and the J gene lost 7 bases, with 10 bases spanning the gap. There are 12 residues in the CDR3.

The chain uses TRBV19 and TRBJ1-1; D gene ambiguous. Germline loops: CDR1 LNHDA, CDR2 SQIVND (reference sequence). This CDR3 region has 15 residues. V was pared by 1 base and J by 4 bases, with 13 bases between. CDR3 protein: CASSIGAAISTEAFF. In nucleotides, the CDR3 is TGTGCCAGTAGTATAGGGGCAGCAATCAGCACTGAAGCTTTCTTT.

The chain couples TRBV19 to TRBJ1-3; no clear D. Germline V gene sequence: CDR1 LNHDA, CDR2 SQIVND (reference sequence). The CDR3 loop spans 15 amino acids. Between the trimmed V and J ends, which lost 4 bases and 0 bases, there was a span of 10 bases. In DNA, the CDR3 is TGTGCCAGTAGTACCCACCATAGCTCTGGAAACACCATATATTTT. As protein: CASSTHHSSGNTIYF.

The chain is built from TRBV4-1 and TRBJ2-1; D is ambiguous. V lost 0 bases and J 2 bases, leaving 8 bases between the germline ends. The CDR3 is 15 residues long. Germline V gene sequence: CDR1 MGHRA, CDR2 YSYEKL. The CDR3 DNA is TGCGCCAGCAGCCAAGATTGGCTAGCCTACAATGAGCAGTTCTTC. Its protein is CASSQDWLAYNEQFF.

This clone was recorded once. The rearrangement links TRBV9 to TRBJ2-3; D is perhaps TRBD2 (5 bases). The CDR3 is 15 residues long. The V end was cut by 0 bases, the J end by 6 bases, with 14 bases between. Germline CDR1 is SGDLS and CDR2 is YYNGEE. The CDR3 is CASSVGPSSADTQYF. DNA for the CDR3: TGTGCCAGCAGCGTAGGGCCTAGCTCCGCGGATACGCAGTATTTT.

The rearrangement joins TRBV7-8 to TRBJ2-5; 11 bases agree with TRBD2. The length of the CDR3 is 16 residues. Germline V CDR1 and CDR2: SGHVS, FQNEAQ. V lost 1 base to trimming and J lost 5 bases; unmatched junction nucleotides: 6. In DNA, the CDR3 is TGTGCCAGCAGCTTAGGTGGGACTAGCGGTGCTGAGACCCAGTACTTC. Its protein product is CASSLGGTSGAETQYF.

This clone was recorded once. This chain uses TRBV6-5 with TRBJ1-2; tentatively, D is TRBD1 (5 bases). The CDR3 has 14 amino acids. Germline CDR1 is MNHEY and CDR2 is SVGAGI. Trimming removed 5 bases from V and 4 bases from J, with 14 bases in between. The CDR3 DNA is TGTGCCAGCAGTCCTATGGCAGGGCCCTATGGCTACACCTTC. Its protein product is CASSPMAGPYGYTF.

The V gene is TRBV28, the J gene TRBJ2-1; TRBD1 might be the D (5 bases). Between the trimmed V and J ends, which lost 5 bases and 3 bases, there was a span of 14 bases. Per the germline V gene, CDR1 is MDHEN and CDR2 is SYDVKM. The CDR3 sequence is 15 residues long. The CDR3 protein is CASSRRRQGYNEQFF. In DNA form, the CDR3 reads TGTGCCAGCAGTCGCCGGCGGCAGGGCTACAATGAGCAGTTCTTC.

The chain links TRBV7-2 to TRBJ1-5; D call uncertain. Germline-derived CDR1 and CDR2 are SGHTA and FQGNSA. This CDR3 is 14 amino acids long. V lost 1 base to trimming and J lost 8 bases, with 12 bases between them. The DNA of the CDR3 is TGTGCCAGCAGCTTAGTTAGTTTACGGGAGCCCCAGCATTTT. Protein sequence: CASSLVSLREPQHF.

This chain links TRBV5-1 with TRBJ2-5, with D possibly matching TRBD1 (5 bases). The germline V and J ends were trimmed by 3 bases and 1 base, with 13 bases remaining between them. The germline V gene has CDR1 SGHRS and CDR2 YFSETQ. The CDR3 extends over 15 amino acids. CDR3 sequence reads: CASSSITGSQETQYF. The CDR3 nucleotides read TGCGCCAGCAGCTCGATAACAGGCAGCCAAGAGACCCAGTACTTC.

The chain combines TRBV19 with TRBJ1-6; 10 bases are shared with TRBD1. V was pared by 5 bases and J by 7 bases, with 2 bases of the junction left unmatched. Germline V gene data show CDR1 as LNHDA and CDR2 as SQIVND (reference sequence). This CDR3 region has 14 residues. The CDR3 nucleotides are TGTGCCAGTAGTGTGGACAGGGGGAATTCACCCCTCCACTTT. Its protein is CASSVDRGNSPLHF.